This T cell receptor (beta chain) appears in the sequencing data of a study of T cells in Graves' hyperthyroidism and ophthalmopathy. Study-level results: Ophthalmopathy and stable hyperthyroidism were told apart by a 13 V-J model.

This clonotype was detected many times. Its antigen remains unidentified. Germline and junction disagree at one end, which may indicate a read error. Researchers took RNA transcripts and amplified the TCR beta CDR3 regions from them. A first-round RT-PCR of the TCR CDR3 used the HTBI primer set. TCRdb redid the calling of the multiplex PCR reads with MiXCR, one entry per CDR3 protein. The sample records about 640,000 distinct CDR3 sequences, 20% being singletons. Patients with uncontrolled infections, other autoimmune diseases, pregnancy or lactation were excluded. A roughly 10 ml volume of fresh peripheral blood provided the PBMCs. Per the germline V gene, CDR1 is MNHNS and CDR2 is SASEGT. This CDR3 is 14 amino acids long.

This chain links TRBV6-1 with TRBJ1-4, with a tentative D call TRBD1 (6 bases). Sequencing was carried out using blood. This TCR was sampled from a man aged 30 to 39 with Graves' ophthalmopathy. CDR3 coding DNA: TGCGCCAGCAGCCGGACAGCAACTAATGAAAAACTGTTTTTT. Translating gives CASSRTATNEKLFF.